These 19 T cell receptor beta chains share one sample of origin, sequenced in a study of blood T cell repertoires in COVID-19. Clones were sequenced by immunoSEQ multiplex PCR, and TCRdb holds only the in-frame ones, with some missing. The sample carries around 110,000 clones, about 80% recorded once. The sample taken for sequencing was peripheral blood. The receptor source for this set is a man between 65 and 85 years old with active or convalescent COVID-19.

This clone was observed at least ten times. This chain connects TRBV7-8 to TRBJ2-4; D might be TRBD2 (6 bases). Germline CDR1 and CDR2: SGHVS and FQNEAQ. Trimming took off 0 bases at V and 6 bases at J, with 9 bases between the two ends. The CDR3 length is 14 residues. In DNA, the CDR3 is TGTGCCAGCAGCTTAGCCGCTAGCGTAAACATTCAGTACTTC. It specifies CASSLAASVNIQYF.

The CDR3 reads CASSLSGRGWNQPQHF. The CDR3, as DNA: TGTGCCAGCAGCTTATCAGGCAGGGGGTGGAATCAGCCCCAGCATTTT. The chain employs TRBV7-2 and TRBJ1-5; 7 bases align to TRBD1. Germline CDR1 reads SGHTA; CDR2 reads FQGNSA. Losses at the gene ends were 2 bases for V and 4 bases for J; bases not matched to a gene: 8. This CDR3 is built from 16 residues.

This clone was found many times. This chain uses TRBV2 with TRBJ1-5; 8 positions agree with TRBD1. Germline CDR1 is SNHLY and CDR2 is FYNNEI. J was trimmed by 4 bases and V by 4 bases; bases with no gene match: 3. This CDR3 spans 14 amino acids. The CDR3 loop reads CASSADRVNQPQHF. The CDR3 region has the DNA TGTGCCAGCAGTGCGGACAGGGTGAATCAGCCCCAGCATTTT.

The count of this clone is one. V and J are TRBV19 and TRBJ2-5, with TRBD1 as a possible D gene (5 bases). V gave up 5 bases and J gave up 1 base, with 11 bases separating them. This CDR3 has 14 residues. The germline V gene encodes CDR1 LNHDA and CDR2 SQIVND (reference sequence). CDR3 nucleotides: TGTGCCAGTAGTGCAACAGGAACCCAAGAGACCCAGTACTTC. It yields the protein CASSATGTQETQYF.

This clone was counted ten times or more. This chain joins TRBV2 and TRBJ1-1; 10 bases agree with TRBD1. Unmatched junction bases numbered 7, after V lost 6 bases and J lost 6 bases. Germline V gene lookup returns CDR1 SNHLY and CDR2 FYNNEI. The length of the CDR3 is 14 residues. This CDR3 reads CASRETGGGSEAFF. In DNA, the CDR3 is TGTGCCAGCAGAGAGACAGGGGGCGGTTCTGAAGCTTTCTTT.

This clone has only a few counts. The rearrangement uses TRBV20-1 and TRBJ2-7, with 15 bases that match TRBD2. V dropped 3 bases and J dropped 3; count of bases not matched to a gene: 6. CDR1 and CDR2 (germline): DFQATT, SNEGSKA (reference sequence). The CDR3 runs 16 residues. The CDR3 DNA reads as TGCAGTGCTAGTGGGACTAGCGGGAGGCCAAGCTACGAGCAGTACTTC. This codes for CSASGTSGRPSYEQYF.

This clone has just one count. V and J are TRBV19 and TRBJ1-5; 8 bases are a match to TRBD1. The V gene end was trimmed by 5 bases and the J gene end by 1 base; junction bases not matched to a gene: 4. The V gene's germline CDR1 is LNHDA and CDR2 SQIVND (reference sequence). This CDR3 contains 15 residues. CDR3 sequence (DNA): TGTGCCAGTAGTTCAGGGGGCTCCAGCAATCAGCCCCAGCATTTT. Protein product: CASSSGGSSNQPQHF.

Points on this clone: The sample carries other DNA sequences with the same CDR3. The gene calls are TRBV18 and TRBJ2-3, with 11 bases aligning to TRBD2. J lost 2 bases, V lost 8 bases, and 3 bases had no gene match. Germline CDR1 is KGHSH and CDR2 is LQKENI. This CDR3 has 14 residues. This CDR3 is CASRLAGHTDTQYF. CDR3 DNA: TGTGCCAGCCGACTAGCGGGACACACAGATACGCAGTATTTT.

On this clone itself: This clone may be a read error of a much larger clone one base away. The chain couples TRBV9 to TRBJ1-6, with 11 bases fitting TRBD1. With 3 bases clipped from V and 9 bases from J, the junction kept 2 bases outside the gene matches. Germline-derived CDR1 and CDR2 are SGDLS and YYNGEE. The CDR3 loop spans 14 amino acids. CDR3 region: CASSAGTGGSPLHF. The CDR3 DNA follows: TGTGCCAGCAGCGCCGGGACAGGGGGTTCACCCCTCCACTTT.

This chain joins TRBV7-8 and TRBJ2-7; possible D gene TRBD2, 6 bases. V lost 5 bases and J lost 7, with 12 bases in between. There are 12 residues in the CDR3. Germline V lookup: CDR1 SGHVS, CDR2 FQNEAQ. Here the CDR3 DNA reads TGTGCCAGCAGCCCCAACGGGGGTGAGCAGTACTTC. This translates into CASSPNGGEQYF.

In its sample, this clone was seen a few times. This chain joins TRBV5-6 and TRBJ1-2, with D perhaps matching TRBD1 (6 bases). Germline V gene lookup returns CDR1 SGHDT and CDR2 YYEEEE. The CDR3 length is 11 residues. Trimming left V 6 bases short and J 9 bases short, with 12 bases between. CDR3 loop: CASTHRDSYTF. CDR3 nucleotides: TGTGCCAGCACCCACAGGGATAGCTACACCTTC.

The genes are TRBV12-5 and TRBJ1-1; no definite D call. This CDR3 comprises 13 residues. V dropped 5 bases and J dropped 3 bases, with 10 bases sitting between them. CDR1 and CDR2 from the germline V gene are LGHNT and FRNRAP. CDR3 in DNA: TGTGCTAGTGGTCCTCTGAGGGACACTGAAGCTTTCTTT. Translating gives CASGPLRDTEAFF.

This chain connects TRBV18 to TRBJ1-1; TRBD1 agrees at 9 bases. The CDR3 spans 13 residues. The germline V gene encodes CDR1 KGHSH and CDR2 LQKENI. With V trimmed by 7 bases and J by 4 bases, 4 bases remained unmatched. CDR3 protein: CASFLTGGTEAFF. As DNA, the CDR3 is TGTGCCAGCTTCCTGACAGGGGGCACTGAAGCTTTCTTT. Full variable domain (rest looked up from reference TRBV18 and TRBJ1-1): NAGVMQNPRHLVRRRGQEARLRCSPMKGHSHVYWYRQLPEEGLKFMVYLQKENIIDESGMPKERFSAEFPKEGPSILRIQQVVRGDSAAYFCASFLTGGTEAFFGQGTRLTVV.

J is TRBJ2-5 and V is TRBV5-1; 13 nucleotides line up with TRBD2. Germline V gene data show CDR1 as SGHRS and CDR2 as YFSETQ. CDR3 length: 14 residues. With 4 bases clipped from V and 5 bases from J, the junction kept 2 bases outside the gene matches. CDR3 amino acids: CASSQTSGRETQYF. For the CDR3, the DNA is TGCGCCAGCAGCCAGACTAGCGGGAGGGAGACCCAGTACTTC.

CDR3 bases: TGTGCCAGCATCCCCCCAGCTAGCTATGGCTACACCTTC. Translated, it gives CASIPPASYGYTF. The chain combines TRBV6-5 with TRBJ1-2; D gene ambiguous. V was shortened by 7 bases and J by 4 bases, with 13 bases between the two germline ends. The germline V gene encodes CDR1 MNHEY and CDR2 SVGAGI. The CDR3 has 13 residues.

The CDR3 loop is CASSDRGAGNEKLFF. CDR3 coding DNA: TGTGCCAGTAGTGACAGGGGGGCAGGTAATGAAAAACTGTTTTTT. The V call is TRBV19, the J call TRBJ1-4; TRBD1 matches 9 bases. The germline gives CDR1 LNHDA, CDR2 SQIVND (reference sequence). The V segment lost 5 bases and the J segment 4 bases; nucleotides outside the gene matches: 5. This CDR3 contains 15 residues.

This sequence joins TRBV2 and TRBJ1-5; TRBD1 aligns across 9 bases. The V and J ends lost 6 bases and 3 bases, in that order; junction bases with no gene match: 9. Per the germline V gene, CDR1 is SNHLY and CDR2 is FYNNEI. CDR3 length equals 16 residues. CDR3 loop: CASRQGAFLINQPQHF. DNA of the CDR3: TGTGCCAGCAGACAGGGGGCTTTCTTAATCAATCAGCCCCAGCATTTT. The complete variable domain, with remaining parts taken from reference TRBV2 and TRBJ1-5, reads EPEVTQTPSHQVTQMGQEVILRCVPISNHLYFYWYRQILGQKVEFLVSFYNNEISEKSEIFDDQFSVERPDGSNFTLKIRSTKLEDSAMYFCASRQGAFLINQPQHFGDGTRLSIL.

The chain is built from TRBV18 and TRBJ1-1; weak D call: TRBD1 (5 bases). This CDR3 has 13 residues. Germline values: CDR1 KGHSH, CDR2 LQKENI. The V end was cut by 6 bases, the J end by 4 bases, with 12 bases between. In DNA form, the CDR3 reads TGTGCCAGCTCCCTGGTGGGGGGCACTGAAGCTTTCTTT. Translation gives CASSLVGGTEAFF.

The chain links TRBV19 to TRBJ1-4, with D possibly matching TRBD1 (5 bases). CDR3 length: 15 amino acids. Germline CDR1 LNHDA, CDR2 SQIVND (reference sequence). Trimming pared 6 bases from V and 2 bases from J, leaving 13 bases between. CDR3 DNA sequence: TGTGCCAGTAGCCCCGGCGGGGACACTAATGAAAAACTGTTTTTT. Amino acids: CASSPGGDTNEKLFF.